One TCR beta chain is described in this entry. This specimen belongs to a study of early T cells in non-severe SARS-CoV-2 infection. The wider study: Sequencing targeted bulk RNA from unsorted whole blood, leaving chains unpaired.

The CDR3 runs 13 residues. After removal of 6 bases from V and 5 bases from J, the junction contained 8 bases not matched to a gene. Looked up from germline, CDR1 is DFQATT and CDR2 is SNEGSKA (reference sequence). Molecules of cDNA were individually given unique molecular identifiers that were attached to them. MiXCR, run by TCRdb on the 5' RACE reads, gives a single entry per CDR3 protein. This sample has about 35,000 distinct CDR3 sequences, with less than 6.5% found just once. Source material: whole blood. The J gene is TRBJ2-5, the V gene TRBV20-1, with TRBD2 matching over 8 bases. The TCR was taken from an adult who was a healthcare worker with PCR-confirmed SARS-CoV-2 infection or an uninfected control (not recorded which). This chain's CDR3 is CSARNSGVETQYF. The CDR3 nucleotides read TGCAGTGCAAGAAATAGCGGGGTGGAGACCCAGTACTTC.